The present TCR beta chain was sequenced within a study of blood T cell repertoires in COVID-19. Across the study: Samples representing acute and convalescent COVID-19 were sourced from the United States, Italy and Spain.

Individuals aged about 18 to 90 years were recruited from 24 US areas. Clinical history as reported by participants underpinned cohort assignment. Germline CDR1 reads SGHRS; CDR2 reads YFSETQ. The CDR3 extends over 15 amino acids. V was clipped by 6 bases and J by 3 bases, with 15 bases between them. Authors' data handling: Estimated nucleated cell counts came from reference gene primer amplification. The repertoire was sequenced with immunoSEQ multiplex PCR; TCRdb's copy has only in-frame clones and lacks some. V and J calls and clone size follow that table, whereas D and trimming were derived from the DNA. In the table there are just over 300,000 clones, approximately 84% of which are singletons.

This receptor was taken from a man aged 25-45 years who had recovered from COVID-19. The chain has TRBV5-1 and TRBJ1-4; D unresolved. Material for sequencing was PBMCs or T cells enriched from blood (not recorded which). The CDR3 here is CASKSSQAPNEKLFF. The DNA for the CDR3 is TGCGCCAGCAAATCCTCCCAGGCCCCTAATGAAAAACTGTTTTTT.